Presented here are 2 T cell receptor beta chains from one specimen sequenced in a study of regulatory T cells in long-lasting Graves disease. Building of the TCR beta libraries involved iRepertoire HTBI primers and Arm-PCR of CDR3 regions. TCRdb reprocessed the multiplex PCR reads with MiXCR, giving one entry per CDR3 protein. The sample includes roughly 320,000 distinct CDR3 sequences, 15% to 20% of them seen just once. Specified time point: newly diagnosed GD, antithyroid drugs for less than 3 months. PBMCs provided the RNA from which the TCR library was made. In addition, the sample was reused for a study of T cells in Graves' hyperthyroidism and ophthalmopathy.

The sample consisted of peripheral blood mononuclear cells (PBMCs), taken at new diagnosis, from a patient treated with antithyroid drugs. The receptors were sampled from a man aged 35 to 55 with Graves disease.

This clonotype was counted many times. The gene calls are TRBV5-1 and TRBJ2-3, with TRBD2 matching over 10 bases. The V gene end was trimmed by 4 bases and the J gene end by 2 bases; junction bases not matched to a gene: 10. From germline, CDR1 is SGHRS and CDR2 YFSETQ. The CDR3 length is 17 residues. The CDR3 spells CASSEAGGLRVTDTQYF. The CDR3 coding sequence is TGCGCCAGCAGCGAAGCGGGGGGGCTGAGGGTCACAGATACGCAGTATTTT.

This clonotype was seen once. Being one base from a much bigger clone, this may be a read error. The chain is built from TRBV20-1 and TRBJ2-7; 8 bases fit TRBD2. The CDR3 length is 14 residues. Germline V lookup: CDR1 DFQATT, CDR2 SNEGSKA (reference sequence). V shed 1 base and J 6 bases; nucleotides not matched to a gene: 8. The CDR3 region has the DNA TGCAGTGCTAGAGTCCCCGCGGGGGGTGGCGAGCAGTACTTC. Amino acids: CSARVPAGGGEQYF.